The 27 T cell receptor beta chains below were found in one sample sequenced in a study of human T cells and chemical hapten exposure. TCRdb processed the RACE reads anew with MiXCR; each CDR3 protein has one entry. The profile shows roughly 100,000 distinct CDR3 sequences, more than 10% of them singletons. The time point denotes: pre-sensitization, week 0. Treatment noted: therapeutic diphenylcyclopropenone sensitization with weekly scalp DPC. Sequencing used whole blood, obtained in connection with sensitization to the hapten diphenylcyclopropenone (DPC). The receptors come from a woman aged 55-69 years with alopecia areata. Some clones in this sample may be carry-over from other donors' samples.

This clonotype was seen at least ten times. For the CDR3, the DNA is TGTGCCAGCAGCTTACGTACAGGGTTTAATTCACCCCTCCACTTT. The encoded protein is CASSLRTGFNSPLHF. The rearrangement links TRBV7-8 to TRBJ1-6; D perhaps matches TRBD1 (6 bases). This CDR3 contains 15 residues. V lost 2 bases and J lost 6, with 11 bases in between. Germline V lookup: CDR1 SGHVS, CDR2 FQNEAQ.

The sample holds many counts of this clonotype. The V gene is TRBV5-5, the J gene TRBJ1-5, with D tentatively TRBD1 (5 bases). Germline V gene sequence: CDR1 SGHKS, CDR2 YYEKEE (reference sequence). Deletions cut 2 bases from V and 2 bases from J, with 11 bases between. The CDR3 has 15 residues. In DNA form, the CDR3 reads TGTGCCAGCAGCTTCGCTCCGACAGGCAATCAGCCCCAGCATTTT. Protein sequence: CASSFAPTGNQPQHF.

Many counts were recorded for this clonotype. The CDR3 DNA is TGTGCCAGCAGTTCGACAGGGTTTGAGCAGTTCTTC. This encodes CASSSTGFEQFF. The rearrangement links TRBV6-6 to TRBJ2-1; 7 nucleotides align to TRBD1. V lost 4 bases and J lost 9; bases outside the gene matches: 3. CDR3 length equals 12 residues. Germline values: CDR1 MNHNY, CDR2 SVGAGI (reference sequence).

There are many counts of this clonotype. V is TRBV7-3 and J is TRBJ2-1; 9 bases map to TRBD1. V lost 5 bases to trimming and J lost 4 bases; unmatched junction nucleotides: 6. The CDR3 covers 15 residues. Per the germline V gene, CDR1 is SGHTA and CDR2 is FQGTGA. This chain's CDR3 is CASSRPGQGYNEQFF. The CDR3 DNA reads as TGTGCCAGCAGCCGACCGGGACAGGGTTACAATGAGCAGTTCTTC.

This clonotype has at least ten counts. The rearrangement uses TRBV2 and TRBJ1-5; the match to TRBD1 covers 11 bases. CDR1 SNHLY and CDR2 FYNNEI come from the germline V gene. This CDR3 comprises 14 residues. V shed 6 bases, J shed 5 bases, and the junction held 3 bases outside the gene matches. The CDR3 loop reads CASSGQGAYQPQHF. In DNA, the CDR3 is TGTGCCAGCAGCGGACAGGGGGCTTATCAGCCCCAGCATTTT.

This clonotype has more than one count but fewer than ten. The J gene is TRBJ1-1, the V gene TRBV6-1; D might be TRBD1 (5 bases). Germline CDR1 and CDR2: MNHNS and SASEGT. Trimming removed 11 bases from V and 4 bases from J, with 17 bases in between. There are 13 residues in the CDR3. DNA of the CDR3: TGTGCCGGGGCAGGGACCTGGGGCACTGAAGCTTTCTTT. This sequence encodes CAGAGTWGTEAFF.

This clonotype was counted only a few times. This rearrangement joins TRBV6-6 to TRBJ1-5, with 8 bases fitting TRBD1. V lost 6 bases and J lost 2; bases outside the gene matches: 6. CDR3 length equals 15 residues. Germline CDR1 and CDR2: MNHNY and SVGAGI (reference sequence). The CDR3 DNA follows: TGTGCCAGCAGCGACAGGGGTTATGGCAATCAGCCCCAGCATTTT. Translated, it gives CASSDRGYGNQPQHF.

This clonotype was seen at least ten times. The chain is built from TRBV19 and TRBJ2-1, with D maybe TRBD2 (7 bases). Trimming cost V 5 bases and J 6 bases, with 17 bases left between them. The CDR3 has 15 amino acids. Germline assignment: CDR1 LNHDA and CDR2 SQIVND (reference sequence). CDR3 coding DNA: TGTGCCAGTAGTGCCGCGGGGGCCCGTTCCAATGAGCAGTTCTTC. This gives the protein CASSAAGARSNEQFF.

This clonotype has only a few counts. The chain is built from TRBV5-6 and TRBJ1-2; no clear D gene. This CDR3 has 14 amino acids. The V gene's germline CDR1 is SGHDT and CDR2 YYEEEE. Trimming took 0 bases from V and 8 from J, leaving 14 bases between them. The CDR3 DNA reads TGTGCCAGCAGCTTGGGCCAGTGGGTCGCAGGCTACACCTTC. This translates into CASSLGQWVAGYTF.

This clonotype was observed a few times. The CDR3 coding sequence is TGTGCCAGCAGAAGACAGGGAGAGAAGGCCAACGTCCTGACTTTC. It encodes CASRRQGEKANVLTF. The V gene is TRBV6-1, the J gene TRBJ2-6; TRBD1 matches 7 bases. The CDR3 is made up of 15 amino acids. V lost 6 bases to trimming and J lost 6 bases; unmatched junction nucleotides: 8. Germline values: CDR1 MNHNS, CDR2 SASEGT.

In this sample, this clonotype turned up many times. The genes are TRBV5-1 and TRBJ1-6; unclear D gene. The CDR3 runs 14 residues. Trimming left V 1 base short and J 8 bases short, with 10 bases between. Germline loops: CDR1 SGHRS, CDR2 YFSETQ. CDR3 nucleotide sequence: TGCGCCAGCAGCTTGAGAGATGTGGATTCACCCCTCCACTTT. It specifies CASSLRDVDSPLHF.

This clonotype was observed a few times. This chain connects TRBV14 to TRBJ1-1; D is ambiguous. Germline assignment: CDR1 SGHDN and CDR2 FVKESK. CDR3 length equals 12 residues. Trimming shortened V by 4 bases and J by 6 bases, and 9 bases separated the two germline ends. The CDR3 sequence is CASSPWSAEAFF. In DNA form, the CDR3 reads TGTGCCAGCAGCCCCTGGTCCGCTGAAGCTTTCTTT.

This clonotype was seen ten or more times. This chain joins TRBV12-3 or TRBV12-4 and TRBJ1-1; no definite D call. The CDR3 runs to 12 residues. Trimming pared 11 bases from V and 5 bases from J, leaving 15 bases between. In DNA, the CDR3 is TGTGCCTGCACTTGGGGATGGACTGAAGCTTTCTTT. Protein product: CACTWGWTEAFF.

The chain is built from TRBV9 and TRBJ1-5; D uncertain. Germline assignment: CDR1 SGDLS and CDR2 YYNGEE. The CDR3 has 13 amino acids. Trimming left V 0 bases short and J 10 bases short, with 11 bases between. The CDR3 here is CASSVEMAPPQHF. Written as DNA, the CDR3 is TGTGCCAGCAGCGTAGAGATGGCCCCCCCCCAGCATTTT.

This clonotype has at least ten counts. J is TRBJ1-2 and V is TRBV19; D gene uncertain. V was shortened by 5 bases and J by 0 bases, with 10 bases between the two germline ends. CDR1 and CDR2 (germline): LNHDA, SQIVND (reference sequence). CDR3 size: 14 residues. In DNA form, the CDR3 reads TGTGCCAGTAGTGGGTCAAGCTCTAACTATGGCTACACCTTC. The encoded protein is CASSGSSSNYGYTF.

This chain links TRBV11-1 with TRBJ2-1; D might be TRBD1 (6 bases). From germline, CDR1 is SGHAT and CDR2 FQDESV (reference sequence). The CDR3 is 16 amino acids. Trimming left V 5 bases short and J 2 bases short, with 16 bases between. This CDR3 reads CASSPGQGSPYNEQFF. In nucleotides, the CDR3 is TGTGCCAGCAGCCCAGGCCAGGGGAGTCCCTACAATGAGCAGTTCTTC.

The rearrangement joins TRBV7-6 to TRBJ2-3, with D unresolved. This CDR3 has 14 amino acids. Germline V gene data show CDR1 as SGHVS and CDR2 as FNYEAQ. V was clipped by 1 base and J by 4 bases, with 9 bases between them. The CDR3 nucleotides are TGTGCCAGCAGCTTAGAAAGGTACCCAGATACGCAGTATTTT. As protein: CASSLERYPDTQYF. Full variable domain (rest looked up from reference TRBV7-6 and TRBJ2-3): GAGVSQSPRYKVTKRGQDVALRCDPISGHVSLYWYRQALGQGPEFLTYFNYEAQQDKSGLPNDRFSAERPEGSISTLTIQRTEQRDSAMYRCASSLERYPDTQYFGPGTRLTVL.

The V call is TRBV30, the J call TRBJ1-6; a possible D gene is TRBD1 (6 bases). Trimming shortened V by 0 bases and J by 8 bases, and 11 bases separated the two germline ends. From germline, CDR1 is GTSNPN and CDR2 SVGIG (reference sequence). CDR3 size: 14 residues. The CDR3 loop is CAWSVDRMHSPLHF. The CDR3 DNA reads as TGTGCCTGGAGTGTTGACAGGATGCATTCACCCCTCCACTTT.

The J gene is TRBJ2-2, the V gene TRBV10-3; maybe TRBD2 (7 bases). The CDR3 is 17 residues long. Germline lookup yields CDR1 ENHRY and CDR2 SYGVKD. V was shortened by 6 bases and J by 4 bases, with 21 bases between the two germline ends. The DNA for the CDR3 is TGTGCCATCAGCTCCCTACTGGCGGGGGCTCCCACCGGGGAGCTGTTTTTT. Protein sequence: CAISSLLAGAPTGELFF.

This clonotype was observed many times. This rearrangement joins TRBV5-4 to TRBJ1-2; D ambiguous. CDR1 and CDR2 from the germline V gene are SGHNT and YYREEE (reference sequence). This CDR3 spans 15 amino acids. V was shortened by 4 bases and J by 5 bases, with 18 bases between the two germline ends. CDR3 protein: CASSLELVGLYGYTF. CDR3 in DNA: TGTGCCAGCAGCCTGGAACTAGTTGGATTGTATGGCTACACCTTC.

This clonotype qualifies as medium-sized (0.01 to 0.1%). The chain employs TRBV5-5 and TRBJ2-5, with 7 bases fitting TRBD2. Trimming removed 5 bases from V and 3 bases from J; junction bases left unmatched: 7. CDR1 is SGHKS and CDR2 is YYEKEE in the germline V gene (reference sequence). The CDR3 has 14 amino acids. The CDR3 nucleotides are TGTGCCAGCAGTTTCCAGACTAGCAAAGAGACCCAGTACTTC. This encodes CASSFQTSKETQYF.

V and J are TRBV12-3 or TRBV12-4 and TRBJ2-7, with 10 bases aligning to TRBD1. The trim removed 5 bases at V and 4 bases at J, leaving 8 bases unmatched. The CDR3 is 15 residues long. Here the CDR3 DNA reads TGTGCCAGCAGTCCGGTCGGGACAGGGGCGTACGAGCAGTACTTC. Its protein is CASSPVGTGAYEQYF.

Ten or more counts support this clonotype. This chain connects TRBV18 to TRBJ2-7, with 8 nucleotides matching TRBD1. CDR3 length equals 14 residues. V was pared by 2 bases and J by 2 bases, with 2 bases of the junction left unmatched. Germline V gene sequence: CDR1 KGHSH, CDR2 LQKENI. The CDR3 reads CASSPGTGTYEQYF. The CDR3 region has the DNA TGTGCCAGCTCACCAGGGACAGGCACCTACGAGCAGTACTTC.

This clonotype showed up just a few times. The chain is built from TRBV30 and TRBJ2-1, with 9 bases lining up with TRBD2. CDR3 length equals 12 residues. V trimming: 1 base; J trimming: 13 bases; junction bases outside the gene matches: 5. Germline values: CDR1 GTSNPN, CDR2 SVGIG (reference sequence). Here the CDR3 reads CAWSERGAYQFF. The CDR3 DNA reads as TGTGCCTGGAGTGAGCGGGGGGCGTATCAGTTCTTC.

The rearrangement uses TRBV3-1 and TRBJ1-1; unclear D gene. This CDR3 spans 13 amino acids. Trimming took off 0 bases at V and 2 bases at J, with 4 bases between the two ends. Germline assignment: CDR1 LGHDT and CDR2 YNNKEL (reference sequence). CDR3 in amino acids: CASSQDYNTEAFF. CDR3 in DNA: TGTGCCAGCAGCCAAGACTACAACACTGAAGCTTTCTTT.

This clonotype was seen ten or more times. The chain links TRBV11-2 to TRBJ2-6; perhaps TRBD2 as D (5 bases). This CDR3 comprises 16 residues. Germline V gives CDR1 SGHAT, CDR2 FQNNGV. Trimming cost V 4 bases and J 1 base, with 11 bases left between them. CDR3 loop: CASSYNGGSGANVLTF. The CDR3 nucleotides read TGTGCCAGCAGCTATAACGGAGGTTCTGGGGCCAACGTCCTGACTTTC.

To note about this clonotype: Germline is not matched at one junction end, which may reflect a read error. The CDR3 nucleotides are TGTGCTAGCAGCTTAGTGGGCTGGAGGCAGGGGGGTTGTGAGAGCAATCAGCCCCAGCATTTT. Protein product: CASSLVGWRQGGCESNQPQHF. The genes are TRBV7-7 and TRBJ1-5, with 7 bases identical to TRBD1. The CDR3 extends over 21 amino acids. The germline V gene encodes CDR1 SSHAT and CDR2 FNYEAQ (reference sequence).